This T cell receptor beta chain was identified in a study of cytomegalovirus exposure and HLA in healthy donors. Libraries were prepared by immunoSEQ multiplex PCR; TCRdb keeps only in-frame clonotypes and omits some of them. This sample has around 150,000 clones, with roughly 80% found just once. As to this clone: Its antigen remains unidentified.

Findings of the study overall: Reported performance of the classifier showed diagnosis of cytomegalovirus status with high specificity and sensitivity.

The clonotype comes from a man aged 25 to 40 in good health and CMV-seropositive. The specimen was PBMCs.

The CDR3 here is CAWSVGRRLNQPQHF. In nucleotides, the CDR3 is TGTGCCTGGAGTGTAGGGAGGAGGCTAAATCAGCCCCAGCATTTT. V gene TRBV30 combines with J gene TRBJ1-5; D is undetermined. The CDR3 sequence is 15 residues long. Between the trimmed V and J ends, which lost 0 bases and 4 bases, there was a span of 13 bases. The germline V gene encodes CDR1 GTSNPN and CDR2 SVGIG (reference sequence). Combining the CDR3 with reference TRBV30 and TRBJ1-5 gives the whole variable domain SQTIHQWPATLVQPVGSPLSLECTVEGTSNPNLYWYRQAAGRGLQLLFYSVGIGQISSEVPQNLSASRPQDRQFILSSKKLLLSDSGFYLCAWSVGRRLNQPQHFGDGTRLSIL.